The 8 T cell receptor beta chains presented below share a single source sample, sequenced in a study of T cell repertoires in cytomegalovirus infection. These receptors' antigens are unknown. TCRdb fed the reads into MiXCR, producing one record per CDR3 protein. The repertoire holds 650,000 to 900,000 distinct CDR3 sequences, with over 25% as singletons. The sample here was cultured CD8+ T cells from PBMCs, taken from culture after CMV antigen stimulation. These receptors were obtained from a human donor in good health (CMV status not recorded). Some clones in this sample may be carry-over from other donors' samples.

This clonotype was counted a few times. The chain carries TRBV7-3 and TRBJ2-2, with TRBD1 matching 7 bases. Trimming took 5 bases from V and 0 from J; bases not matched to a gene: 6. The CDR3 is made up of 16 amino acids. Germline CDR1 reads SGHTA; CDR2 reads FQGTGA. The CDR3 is CASSGLTGANTGELFF. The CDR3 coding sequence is TGTGCCAGCAGCGGATTAACAGGGGCGAACACCGGGGAGCTGTTTTTT.

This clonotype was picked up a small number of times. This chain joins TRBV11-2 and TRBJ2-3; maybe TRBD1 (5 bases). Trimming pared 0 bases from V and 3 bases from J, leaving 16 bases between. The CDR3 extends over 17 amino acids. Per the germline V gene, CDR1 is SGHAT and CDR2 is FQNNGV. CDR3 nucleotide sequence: TGTGCCAGCAGCTTAGAGGGGCCAGCAAGGTATACAGATACGCAGTATTTT. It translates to CASSLEGPARYTDTQYF.

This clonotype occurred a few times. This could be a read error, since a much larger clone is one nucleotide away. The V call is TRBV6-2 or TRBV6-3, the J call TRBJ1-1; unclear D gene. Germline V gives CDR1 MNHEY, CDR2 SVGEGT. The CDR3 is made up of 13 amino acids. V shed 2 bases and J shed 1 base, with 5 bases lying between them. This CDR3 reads CASSYVSNTEAFF. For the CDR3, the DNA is TGTGCCAGCAGTTACGTGTCGAACACTGAAGCTTTCTTT.

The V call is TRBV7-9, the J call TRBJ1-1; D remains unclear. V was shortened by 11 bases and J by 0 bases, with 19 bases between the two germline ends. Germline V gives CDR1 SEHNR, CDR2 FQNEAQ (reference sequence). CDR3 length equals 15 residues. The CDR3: CAFHRLRDMNTEAFF. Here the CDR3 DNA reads TGTGCCTTCCATCGCCTTAGGGATATGAACACTGAAGCTTTCTTT.

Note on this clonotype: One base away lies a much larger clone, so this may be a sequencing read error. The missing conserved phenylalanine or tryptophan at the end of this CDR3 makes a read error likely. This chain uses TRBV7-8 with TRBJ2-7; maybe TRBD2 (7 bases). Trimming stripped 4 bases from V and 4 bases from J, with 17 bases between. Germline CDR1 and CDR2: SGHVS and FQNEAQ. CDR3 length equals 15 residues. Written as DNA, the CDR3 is TGTGCCAGCAGCTCCACCGCGGGGGCCCCATACGAGCAGTACGCC. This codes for CASSSTAGAPYEQYA.

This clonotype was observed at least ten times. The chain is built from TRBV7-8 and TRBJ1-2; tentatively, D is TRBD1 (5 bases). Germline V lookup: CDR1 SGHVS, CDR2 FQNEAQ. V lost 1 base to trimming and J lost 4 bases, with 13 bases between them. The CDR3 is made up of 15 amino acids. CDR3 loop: CASSLGGVGGYGYTF. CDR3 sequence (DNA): TGTGCCAGCAGCTTAGGGGGCGTGGGGGGCTATGGCTACACCTTC.

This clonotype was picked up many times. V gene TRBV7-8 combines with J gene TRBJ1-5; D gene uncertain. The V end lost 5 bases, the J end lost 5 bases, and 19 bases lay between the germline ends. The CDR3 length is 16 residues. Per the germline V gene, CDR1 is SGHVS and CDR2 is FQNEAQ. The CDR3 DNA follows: TGTGCCAGCAGCAACCAATACCCCTTGGCTGATCAGCCCCAGCATTTT. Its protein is CASSNQYPLADQPQHF. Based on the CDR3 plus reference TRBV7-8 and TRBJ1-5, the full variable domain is GAGVSQSPRYKVAKRGQDVALRCDPISGHVSLFWYQQALGQGPEFLTYFQNEAQLDKSGLPSDRFFAERPEGSVSTLKIQRTQQEDSAVYLCASSNQYPLADQPQHFGDGTRLSIL.

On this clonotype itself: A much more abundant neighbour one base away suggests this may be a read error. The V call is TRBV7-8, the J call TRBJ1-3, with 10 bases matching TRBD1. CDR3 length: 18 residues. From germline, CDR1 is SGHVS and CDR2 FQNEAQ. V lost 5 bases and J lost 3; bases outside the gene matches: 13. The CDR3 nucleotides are TGTGCCAGCAGCCCTAGAGGGGGACAGGGGTATTTTGGAAACACCATATATTTT. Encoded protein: CASSPRGGQGYFGNTIYF.